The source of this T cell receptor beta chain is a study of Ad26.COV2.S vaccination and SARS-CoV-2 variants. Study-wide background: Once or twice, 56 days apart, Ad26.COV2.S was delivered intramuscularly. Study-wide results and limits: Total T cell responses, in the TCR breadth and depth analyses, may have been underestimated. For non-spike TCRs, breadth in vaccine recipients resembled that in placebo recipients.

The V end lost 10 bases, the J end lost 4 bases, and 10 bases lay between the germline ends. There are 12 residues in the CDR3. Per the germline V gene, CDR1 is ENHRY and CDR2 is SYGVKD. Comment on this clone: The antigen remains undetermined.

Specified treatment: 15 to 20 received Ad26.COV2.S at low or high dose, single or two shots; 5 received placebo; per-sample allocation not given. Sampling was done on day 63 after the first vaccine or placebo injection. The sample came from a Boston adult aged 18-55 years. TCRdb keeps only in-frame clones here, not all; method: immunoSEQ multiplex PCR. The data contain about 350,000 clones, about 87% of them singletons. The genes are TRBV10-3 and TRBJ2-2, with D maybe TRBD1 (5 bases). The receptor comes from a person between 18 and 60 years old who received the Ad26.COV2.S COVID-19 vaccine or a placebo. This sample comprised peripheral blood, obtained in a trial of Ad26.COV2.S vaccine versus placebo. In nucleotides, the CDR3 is TGTGCCACCAAGACAGTCACCGGGGAGCTGTTTTTT. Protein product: CATKTVTGELFF.